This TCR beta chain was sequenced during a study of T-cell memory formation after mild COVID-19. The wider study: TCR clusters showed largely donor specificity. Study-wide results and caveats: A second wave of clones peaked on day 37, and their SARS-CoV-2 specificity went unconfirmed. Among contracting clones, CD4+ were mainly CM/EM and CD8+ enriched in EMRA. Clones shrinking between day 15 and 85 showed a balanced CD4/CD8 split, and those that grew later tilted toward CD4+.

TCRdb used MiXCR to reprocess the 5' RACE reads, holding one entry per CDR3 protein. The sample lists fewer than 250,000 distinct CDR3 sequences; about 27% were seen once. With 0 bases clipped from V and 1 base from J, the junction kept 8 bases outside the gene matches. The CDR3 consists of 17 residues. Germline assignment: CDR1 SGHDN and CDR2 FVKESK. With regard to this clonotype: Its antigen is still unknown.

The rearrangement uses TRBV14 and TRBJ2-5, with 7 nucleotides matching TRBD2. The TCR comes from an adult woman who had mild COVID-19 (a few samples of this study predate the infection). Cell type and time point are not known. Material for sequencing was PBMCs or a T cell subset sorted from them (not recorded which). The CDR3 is CASSQEMGVAGQETQYF. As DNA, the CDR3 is TGTGCCAGCAGCCAAGAGATGGGGGTAGCGGGCCAAGAGACCCAGTACTTC.